The 30 T cell receptor beta chains below come from one sample, sequenced in a study of T cell responses to AZD1222 COVID-19 vaccine. Here immunoSEQ multiplex PCR was the method, and the copy in TCRdb shows in-frame clones only, minus some. The data hold about 140,000 clones, with over 85% observed a single time. Sequences were derived from peripheral blood, sampled on day 0 of AZD1222 vaccination. The receptors shown here come from an adult in good health.

This clone was seen just once. This chain connects TRBV9 to TRBJ2-2; D remains ambiguous. The V end lost 4 bases, the J end lost 6 bases, and 7 bases lay between the germline ends. This CDR3 has 12 residues. CDR1 is SGDLS and CDR2 is YYNGEE in the germline V gene. CDR3 residues: CASSSLAGELFF. CDR3 nucleotides: TGTGCCAGCAGCTCCCTTGCCGGGGAGCTGTTTTTT.

The genes are TRBV9 and TRBJ2-1; D is unclear. The CDR3 has 16 amino acids. V dropped 0 bases and J dropped 1 base, with 11 bases sitting between them. From germline, CDR1 is SGDLS and CDR2 YYNGEE. For the CDR3, the DNA is TGTGCCAGCAGCGTAGGTGGTTCCCTATCCTACAATGAGCAGTTCTTC. Residues: CASSVGGSLSYNEQFF.

This chain links TRBV11-2 with TRBJ2-5, with D perhaps TRBD2 (5 bases). Germline V gene lookup returns CDR1 SGHAT and CDR2 FQNNGV. The CDR3 is 14 amino acids. V was clipped by 7 bases and J by 3 bases, with 15 bases between them. In DNA form, the CDR3 reads TGTGCCAGCACCAACCGCACGGGGAAAGAGACCCAGTACTTC. Encoded protein: CASTNRTGKETQYF.

The gene calls are TRBV6-5 and TRBJ1-6; D call uncertain. V gave up 10 bases and J gave up 2 bases, with 12 bases separating them. Germline V gene lookup returns CDR1 MNHEY and CDR2 SVGAGI. The CDR3 is made up of 14 amino acids. CDR3 loop: CANSLGPYNSPLHF. CDR3 nucleotides: TGTGCCAACAGCCTTGGGCCCTATAATTCACCCCTCCACTTT.

The chain links TRBV5-6 to TRBJ2-5, with D perhaps given as TRBD1 or TRBD2 (5 bases each). The CDR3 runs to 14 residues. From germline, CDR1 is SGHDT and CDR2 YYEEEE. Trimming stripped 6 bases from V and 5 bases from J, with 17 bases between. This CDR3 reads CASNPPGTRETQYF. The CDR3 DNA reads as TGTGCCAGCAACCCTCCCGGGACCAGGGAGACCCAGTACTTC.

This clone was observed once. The J gene is TRBJ2-1, the V gene TRBV18; 9 bases are a match to TRBD1. The trim removed 0 bases at V and 5 bases at J, leaving 5 bases unmatched. This CDR3 has 16 amino acids. CDR1 and CDR2 (germline): KGHSH, LQKENI. CDR3 sequence reads: CASSPPSWTGDNEQFF. The CDR3 DNA is TGTGCCAGCTCACCACCGAGCTGGACAGGGGACAATGAGCAGTTCTTC.

This clone was observed once. V usage is TRBV19 and J usage is TRBJ2-5; TRBD1 matches at 8 bases. The CDR3 consists of 13 residues. The V gene end was trimmed by 7 bases and the J gene end by 5 bases; junction bases not matched to a gene: 6. The V gene's germline CDR1 is LNHDA and CDR2 SQIVND (reference sequence). The CDR3: CASKDRAGETQYF. CDR3 in DNA: TGTGCCAGTAAGGACAGGGCTGGGGAGACCCAGTACTTC.

The chain carries TRBV27 and TRBJ1-5; TRBD1 matches 9 bases. V was clipped by 2 bases and J by 6 bases; unmatched bases: 14. The germline gives CDR1 MNHEY, CDR2 SMNVEV (reference sequence). The CDR3 is 18 residues long. CDR3 protein: CASSLTHPGTGIFQPQHF. In DNA, the CDR3 is TGTGCCAGCAGTTTAACCCACCCCGGGACAGGGATTTTTCAGCCCCAGCATTTT.

This chain uses TRBV5-4 with TRBJ2-1; D may match TRBD1 or TRBD2 (6 bases each). This CDR3 has 15 amino acids. Germline V gene lookup returns CDR1 SGHNT and CDR2 YYREEE (reference sequence). The V gene lost 0 bases and the J gene lost 3 bases, with 10 bases spanning the gap. The CDR3 DNA reads as TGTGCCAGCAGCTTGGGGGGGGCTAACTACAATGAGCAGTTCTTC. Its protein product is CASSLGGANYNEQFF. The full variable domain, in which reference TRBV5-4 and TRBJ2-1 provide the parts outside the CDR3, is ETGVTQSPTHLIKTRGQQVTLRCSSQSGHNTVSWYQQALGQGPQFIFQYYREEENGRGNFPPRFSGLQFPNYSSELNVNALELDDSALYLCASSLGGANYNEQFFGPGTRLTVL.

A remark on this clone: A read error may account for a junction end that differs from germline. This rearrangement joins TRBV6-1 to TRBJ1-6; TRBD1 aligns across 10 bases. The CDR3 spans 15 residues. Germline V gene data show CDR1 as MNHNS and CDR2 as SASEGT. The CDR3 region is CASSERGTGVSALHF. The CDR3 nucleotides are TGTGCCAGCAGTGAACGTGGGACAGGGGTTTCAGCCCTCCACTTT.

This chain links TRBV11-2 with TRBJ2-7; maybe TRBD1 (6 bases). There are 15 residues in the CDR3. Germline lookup yields CDR1 SGHAT and CDR2 FQNNGV. V lost 1 base to trimming and J lost 2 bases, with 12 bases between them. In DNA, the CDR3 is TGTGCCAGCAGCTTAGTGGACAGCCCTGCCTACGAGCAGTACTTC. It specifies CASSLVDSPAYEQYF.

This clone has more than one count but fewer than ten. The rearrangement links TRBV6-1 to TRBJ1-3; maybe TRBD1 (5 bases). The CDR3 runs 18 residues. CDR1 is MNHNS, CDR2 SASEGT, per germline. The V gene lost 2 bases and the J gene lost 1 base, with 18 bases spanning the gap. The CDR3 DNA reads as TGTGCCAGCAGTGAAACAGCTACGGCTCACAGGTCTGGAAACACCATATATTTT. This sequence encodes CASSETATAHRSGNTIYF.

This clone has just one count. The V gene is TRBV5-1, the J gene TRBJ1-2; maybe TRBD1 (6 bases). Germline V lookup: CDR1 SGHRS, CDR2 YFSETQ. V lost 0 bases to trimming and J lost 3 bases, with 9 bases between them. The CDR3 sequence is 14 residues long. CDR3: CASSLARTDYGYTF. DNA for the CDR3: TGCGCCAGCAGCTTGGCCCGGACAGACTATGGCTACACCTTC.

This chain uses TRBV7-2 with TRBJ2-7, with 9 bases lining up with TRBD1. Germline values: CDR1 SGHTA, CDR2 FQGNSA. CDR3 size: 13 residues. Germline trimming cut 5 bases from V and 3 bases from J; bases unmatched to any gene: 2. CDR3 sequence reads: CASSRDRVYEQYF. CDR3 sequence (DNA): TGTGCCAGCAGCAGGGACAGGGTCTACGAGCAGTACTTC.

J is TRBJ1-6 and V is TRBV6-5; D is unclear. The CDR3 runs 16 residues. Germline CDR1 is MNHEY and CDR2 is SVGAGI. The V and J ends lost 0 bases and 2 bases respectively, with 8 bases between them. The CDR3 nucleotides read TGTGCCAGCAGTTACTCTAGGCGGGCCTATAATTCACCCCTCCACTTT. Protein: CASSYSRRAYNSPLHF.

The chain is built from TRBV7-9 and TRBJ1-2, with TRBD1 matching 9 bases. The CDR3 length is 13 residues. Per germline, CDR1 SEHNR and CDR2 FQNEAQ (reference sequence). With 4 bases clipped from V and 6 bases from J, the junction kept 3 bases outside the gene matches. Here the CDR3 reads CASSSGQGHGYTF. The CDR3 DNA reads as TGTGCCAGCAGCTCGGGACAGGGACATGGCTACACCTTC. The entire variable domain, with the rest obtained from reference TRBV7-9 and TRBJ1-2, is as follows: DTGVSQNPRHKITKRGQNVTFRCDPISEHNRLYWYRQTLGQGPEFLTYFQNEAQLEKSRLLSDRFSAERPKGSFSTLEIQRTEQGDSAMYLCASSSGQGHGYTFGSGTRLTVV.

This sequence joins TRBV2 and TRBJ1-2; D is undetermined. V was trimmed by 4 bases and J by 4 bases, leaving 10 bases between them. The CDR3 has 13 residues. Germline V gene lookup returns CDR1 SNHLY and CDR2 FYNNEI. CDR3 sequence (DNA): TGTGCCAGCAGTGTTAAAGCGGCCTATGGCTACACCTTC. It translates to CASSVKAAYGYTF.

This chain joins TRBV18 and TRBJ1-1; the D gene is possibly TRBD1 (5 bases). V dropped 5 bases and J dropped 3 bases, with 13 bases sitting between them. Germline assignment: CDR1 KGHSH and CDR2 LQKENI. This CDR3 has 14 amino acids. The CDR3 DNA reads as TGTGCCAGCTCAGCCCAGGGTGTTCACACTGAAGCTTTCTTT. This codes for CASSAQGVHTEAFF.

V and J are TRBV18 and TRBJ2-2; unclear D gene. CDR3 size: 14 residues. V was cut by 1 base and J by 1 base, with 4 bases left in between. Looked up from germline, CDR1 is KGHSH and CDR2 is LQKENI. CDR3 loop: CASSPQGNTGELFF. The CDR3 DNA reads as TGTGCCAGCTCACCACAGGGGAACACCGGGGAGCTGTTTTTT.

This clone was observed once. The chain combines TRBV13 with TRBJ2-5, with D hard to call. Germline V gene lookup returns CDR1 PRHDT and CDR2 FYEKMQ (reference sequence). Trimming removed 5 bases at V and 2 bases at J, with 12 bases between. The CDR3 covers 14 residues. As DNA, the CDR3 is TGTGCCAGCAGCAAATTTGAAGTTCAAGAGACCCAGTACTTC. Translated: CASSKFEVQETQYF.

The genes are TRBV28 and TRBJ1-4; D is ambiguous. Trimming shortened V by 7 bases and J by 8 bases, and 14 bases separated the two germline ends. The CDR3 has 13 residues. CDR1 and CDR2 (germline): MDHEN, SYDVKM. This CDR3 reads CASTVAGEEKLFF. The CDR3 coding sequence is TGTGCCAGCACCGTCGCGGGTGAGGAAAAACTGTTTTTT.

This sequence joins TRBV2 and TRBJ1-5, with D tentatively TRBD1 (5 bases). CDR3 length: 15 residues. Trimming pared 6 bases from V and 4 bases from J, leaving 16 bases between. The germline CDR1 and CDR2 sequences are SNHLY and FYNNEI. In DNA, the CDR3 is TGTGCCAGCAGGGAACTTGGGGGGGGAAATCAGCCCCAGCATTTT. Translating gives CASRELGGGNQPQHF.

The J gene is TRBJ1-1, the V gene TRBV6-5; D is undetermined. Germline values: CDR1 MNHEY, CDR2 SVGAGI. The CDR3 runs to 14 residues. The V gene lost 2 bases and the J gene lost 7 bases, with 14 bases spanning the gap. DNA for the CDR3: TGTGCCAGCAGTTACAGGTTTCGGGCAGGTGAAGCTTTCTTT. Protein: CASSYRFRAGEAFF.

The chain links TRBV5-1 to TRBJ1-1, with a tentative D call TRBD1 (5 bases). Germline CDR1 and CDR2: SGHRS and YFSETQ. This CDR3 has 15 amino acids. V lost 2 bases and J 1 base, leaving 12 bases between the germline ends. CDR3 region: CASSLDGAENTEAFF. CDR3 nucleotides: TGCGCCAGCAGCTTAGATGGGGCGGAGAACACTGAAGCTTTCTTT.

The rearrangement joins TRBV28 to TRBJ1-1, with 7 bases fitting TRBD1. Unmatched junction bases numbered 7, after V lost 3 bases and J lost 3 bases. The CDR3 covers 15 residues. Germline CDR1 MDHEN, CDR2 SYDVKM. DNA of the CDR3: TGTGCCAGCAGTTTGACAGGGACCGCGGACACTGAAGCTTTCTTT. Protein product: CASSLTGTADTEAFF.

V usage is TRBV5-1 and J usage is TRBJ2-7, with 7 bases fitting TRBD1. Looked up from germline, CDR1 is SGHRS and CDR2 is YFSETQ. The CDR3 sequence is 15 residues long. With V trimmed by 4 bases and J by 0 bases, 7 bases remained unmatched. CDR3 sequence (DNA): TGCGCCAGCAGCCCCCAGACAGGGTCCTCCTACGAGCAGTACTTC. Translated: CASSPQTGSSYEQYF.

The chain joins TRBV19 to TRBJ2-7; a weak D match, TRBD2 (6 bases). The CDR3 contains 13 residues. The V end was cut by 6 bases, the J end by 3 bases, with 12 bases between. CDR1 is LNHDA and CDR2 is SQIVND in the germline V gene (reference sequence). DNA of the CDR3: TGTGCCAGTAGCACGGGACTTCACTACGAGCAGTACTTC. This encodes CASSTGLHYEQYF.

The genes are TRBV28 and TRBJ2-5, with a tentative D call TRBD2 (6 bases). The germline CDR1 and CDR2 sequences are MDHEN and SYDVKM. This CDR3 comprises 15 residues. Between the trimmed V and J ends, which lost 6 bases and 1 base, there was a span of 15 bases. The CDR3 DNA is TGTGCCAGCAGCTGGGAGGACCGGTTCCAAGAGACCCAGTACTTC. This gives the protein CASSWEDRFQETQYF.

V and J are TRBV5-1 and TRBJ2-3, with D perhaps TRBD2 (5 bases). With 0 bases removed from V and 4 bases from J, the gap between germline ends came to 9 bases. The germline V gene encodes CDR1 SGHRS and CDR2 YFSETQ. This CDR3 has 14 residues. The CDR3 nucleotides are TGCGCCAGCAGCTTGGGTCTAGCCCCAGATACGCAGTATTTT. It specifies CASSLGLAPDTQYF.

This chain uses TRBV20-1 with TRBJ2-7; perhaps D is TRBD1 or TRBD2 (5 bases each). The CDR3 contains 11 residues. CDR1 DFQATT and CDR2 SNEGSKA come from the germline V gene (reference sequence). Trimming took 3 bases from V and 6 from J, leaving 9 bases between them. CDR3 bases: TGCAGTGCTAGCGGGGCTCTCGAGCAGTACTTC. This codes for CSASGALEQYF.